A selection of T cell receptor beta chains follows, all from one sample in a study of T-cell reconstitution after alpha-beta-depleted transplantation in children. Via MiXCR, TCRdb re-called the PCR reads, giving one row per CDR3 protein. The sample holds about 350,000 distinct CDR3 sequences, under 20% seen once. Sequencing used PBMCs, mostly from graft donor cells, obtained 360 days after TCRalphabeta/CD19-depleted stem cell transplant. Every receptor here comes from a male patient under 10 years old who had a stem cell transplant for acute lymphoblastic leukemia, so the T cells may come from the graft donor. Each CDR3 is given with its conserved first and last residue. D genes are given only for firm matches. Not every row has a clone size; where given, it reads once, few, many or a size class.

D gene: -; clone size: -; V gene: TRBV20-1; J gene: TRBJ1-5; CDR3 protein: CSASEGGWGFQPQHF; CDR3 DNA: TGCAGTGCCAGTGAGGGTGGATGGGGTTTTCAGCCCCAGCATTTT
D gene: TRBD2; clone size: few; V gene: TRBV28; J gene: TRBJ2-3; CDR3 protein: CASSLQIEREYLGVTQYF; CDR3 DNA: TGTGCCAGCAGTTTACAGATAGAGCGGGAGTACCTAGGGGTTACGCAGTATTTT
D gene: -; clone size: -; V gene: TRBV20-1; J gene: TRBJ2-1; CDR3 protein: CSANPGVALYNEQFF; CDR3 DNA: TGCAGTGCGAACCCCGGGGTGGCGCTTTACAATGAGCAGTTCTTC
D gene: -; clone size: few; V gene: TRBV6-1; J gene: TRBJ1-2; CDR3 protein: CASQFGGLNYGYTF; CDR3 DNA: TGTGCCAGTCAATTTGGGGGACTGAACTATGGCTACACCTTC
D gene: TRBD2; clone size: -; V gene: TRBV20-1; J gene: TRBJ2-1; CDR3 protein: CSVPLAGLGHSSYNEQFF; CDR3 DNA: TGCAGTGTCCCTCTAGCGGGACTAGGTCATAGCTCCTACAATGAGCAGTTCTTC
D gene: TRBD2; clone size: few; V gene: TRBV5-1; J gene: TRBJ2-7; CDR3 protein: CASSPGLGSGNYEQYF; CDR3 DNA: TGCGCCAGCAGCCCAGGTCTCGGTAGCGGGAACTACGAGCAGTACTTC
D gene: -; clone size: -; V gene: TRBV6-1; J gene: TRBJ2-1; CDR3 protein: CASSEQDVYNEQFF; CDR3 DNA: TGTGCCAGCAGTGAACAAGACGTTTACAATGAGCAGTTCTTC
D gene: -; clone size: few; V gene: TRBV7-9; J gene: TRBJ2-2; CDR3 protein: CASSFGQTNTGELFF; CDR3 DNA: TGTGCCAGCAGCTTTGGGCAGACGAACACCGGGGAGCTGTTTTTT
D gene: TRBD1; clone size: -; V gene: TRBV15; J gene: TRBJ2-5; CDR3 protein: CATSRGFTGGWETQYF; CDR3 DNA: TGTGCCACCAGCAGAGGTTTCACAGGGGGCTGGGAGACCCAGTACTTC
D gene: -; clone size: few; V gene: TRBV29-1; J gene: TRBJ2-3; CDR3 protein: CSVGGWRFTDTQYF; CDR3 DNA: TGCAGCGTTGGAGGGTGGAGATTCACAGATACGCAGTATTTT
D gene: TRBD1; clone size: -; V gene: TRBV29-1; J gene: TRBJ2-1; CDR3 protein: CSVDPGGEEQFF; CDR3 DNA: TGCAGCGTTGACCCAGGGGGCGAGGAGCAGTTCTTC
D gene: TRBD2; clone size: many; V gene: TRBV2; J gene: TRBJ2-1; CDR3 protein: CARADSGRVYNEQFF; CDR3 DNA: TGTGCCAGGGCCGATAGCGGGCGGGTCTACAATGAGCAGTTCTTC
D gene: -; clone size: few; V gene: TRBV3-1; J gene: TRBJ2-1; CDR3 protein: CASSPDKGLSVPEQFF; CDR3 DNA: TGTGCCAGCAGCCCCGATAAAGGATTGTCTGTTCCTGAGCAGTTCTTC
D gene: TRBD1; clone size: -; V gene: TRBV5-1; J gene: TRBJ2-2; CDR3 protein: CASSSSVQGARRRTGELFF; CDR3 DNA: TGCGCCAGCAGCTCCTCGGTACAGGGGGCTAGGAGGCGCACCGGGGAGCTGTTTTTT
D gene: TRBD1; clone size: many; V gene: TRBV20-1; J gene: TRBJ2-1; CDR3 protein: CSARGTASERRSYNEQFF; CDR3 DNA: TGCAGTGCTAGGGGGACAGCCTCCGAGCGTCGCTCCTACAATGAGCAGTTCTTC
D gene: -; clone size: many; V gene: TRBV5-6; J gene: TRBJ2-7; CDR3 protein: CASSLAGFTRVYEQYF; CDR3 DNA: TGTGCCAGCAGCTTGGCCGGATTCACGCGGGTCTACGAGCAGTACTTC
D gene: -; clone size: few; V gene: TRBV28; J gene: TRBJ2-1; CDR3 protein: CASSLPLKNNEQFF; CDR3 DNA: TGTGCCAGCAGTTTACCCCTCAAGAACAATGAGCAGTTCTTC
D gene: TRBD1; clone size: -; V gene: TRBV28; J gene: TRBJ2-7; CDR3 protein: CASSLGQGWYEQYF; CDR3 DNA: TGTGCCAGCAGTTTGGGACAGGGTTGGTACGAGCAGTACTTC
D gene: -; clone size: few; V gene: TRBV19; J gene: TRBJ1-6; CDR3 protein: CASSTGNSPLHF; CDR3 DNA: TGTGCCAGTAGTACAGGGAATTCACCCCTCCACTTT
D gene: TRBD1; clone size: few; V gene: TRBV20-1; J gene: TRBJ1-2; CDR3 protein: CSASGGHGYTF; CDR3 DNA: TGCAGTGCCTCAGGGGGACATGGCTACACCTTC
D gene: TRBD1; clone size: few; V gene: TRBV7-9; J gene: TRBJ2-1; CDR3 protein: CASSSITGVGQFF; CDR3 DNA: TGTGCCAGCAGCTCGATTACAGGGGTAGGGCAGTTCTTC
D gene: TRBD2; clone size: many; V gene: TRBV6-6; J gene: TRBJ2-3; CDR3 protein: CASSYFPSGRATDTQYF; CDR3 DNA: TGTGCCAGCAGTTACTTCCCAAGCGGGAGGGCAACAGATACGCAGTATTTT
D gene: -; clone size: few; V gene: TRBV9; J gene: TRBJ2-1; CDR3 protein: CASSVAGDYGSYNEQFF; CDR3 DNA: TGTGCCAGCAGCGTAGCAGGTGACTACGGCTCCTACAATGAGCAGTTCTTC
D gene: -; clone size: few; V gene: TRBV2; J gene: TRBJ2-3; CDR3 protein: CASSLPTGVRDTQYF; CDR3 DNA: TGTGCCAGCTCACTGCCGACAGGCGTTAGAGATACGCAGTATTTT
D gene: -; clone size: many; V gene: TRBV5-1; J gene: TRBJ2-1; CDR3 protein: CASSLFGAEQFF; CDR3 DNA: TGCGCCAGCAGCTTGTTTGGGGCTGAGCAGTTCTTC